This T cell receptor beta chain was sequenced for a study of T-cell reconstitution after alpha-beta-depleted transplantation in children. Points from the study as a whole: At one year after transplant, newly produced T cells mostly accounted for T-cell counts and diversity. In patients about two months after transplant, alpha-beta T cells reportedly arose from several hundred expanded graft clones.

V lost 10 bases and J 0 bases, leaving 14 bases between the germline ends. The CDR3 totals 14 residues. This clonotype was observed many times. Its antigen is still unknown. Molecular barcoding with unique molecular identifiers was used for the TCRbeta library. Using its own MiXCR run on the PCR reads, TCRdb lists one record per CDR3 protein. The sample has a few hundred thousand distinct CDR3 sequences; roughly 15% are singletons. This material consisted of PBMCs, mostly from graft donor cells, taken 360 days after TCRalphabeta/CD19-depleted stem cell transplant. V gene TRBV12-3 or TRBV12-4 combines with J gene TRBJ2-3; D gene unclear. The clonotype was recovered from a boy under three years old who had a stem cell transplant for Wiskott-Aldrich syndrome, so the T cells may come from the graft donor. CDR3 sequence reads: CATTKESSTDTQYF. Written as DNA, the CDR3 is TGTGCCACTACGAAAGAGTCTAGCACAGATACGCAGTATTTT.